The 30 T cell receptor beta chains below were found in one sample sequenced in a study of blood T cell repertoires in COVID-19. The data were produced by immunoSEQ multiplex PCR, yet TCRdb's version contains in-frame clones alone and is incomplete. Altogether fewer than 450,000 clones are present, approximately 88% being singletons, with the ten largest covering 2% to 2.5%. Sequencing was done on a sample of PBMCs or T cells enriched from blood (not recorded which). Receptor source: a woman between 40 and 50 years old with acute COVID-19.

This clone was found many times. The V gene is TRBV2, the J gene TRBJ1-2; 9 bases align to TRBD1. The CDR3 is 15 amino acids. The trim removed 9 bases at V and 4 bases at J, leaving 12 bases unmatched. From germline, CDR1 is SNHLY and CDR2 FYNNEI. DNA for the CDR3: TGTGCCAGGGCGATATATCCGGGACAGGGCTATGGCTACACCTTC. Amino acids: CARAIYPGQGYGYTF.

The rearrangement uses TRBV6-2 or TRBV6-3 and TRBJ2-7, with 9 positions matching TRBD1. Germline assignment: CDR1 MNHEY and CDR2 SVGEGT. CDR3 length: 14 residues. Trimming took 5 bases from V and 7 from J; bases not matched to a gene: 9. The CDR3 sequence is CASSKTGGSKEQYF. CDR3 nucleotide sequence: TGTGCCAGCAGTAAAACAGGGGGCTCAAAAGAGCAGTACTTC.

The chain couples TRBV19 to TRBJ1-2; TRBD1 is a possible D gene (6 bases). The CDR3 is 13 residues long. Trimming left V 3 bases short and J 8 bases short, with 13 bases between. Per germline, CDR1 LNHDA and CDR2 SQIVND (reference sequence). The CDR3 sequence is CASSIQGTRGYTF. CDR3 sequence (DNA): TGTGCCAGTAGTATCCAGGGGACGAGGGGCTACACCTTC.

The rearrangement links TRBV15 to TRBJ2-7, with D hard to call. CDR1 LNHNV and CDR2 YYDKDF come from the germline V gene (reference sequence). V shed 0 bases and J shed 8 bases, with 11 bases lying between them. The CDR3 runs 13 residues. The CDR3 nucleotides are TGTGCCACCAGCAGAGATCTCGGTGGGCAGCAGTACTTC. Protein: CATSRDLGGQQYF.

The rearrangement joins TRBV6-5 to TRBJ2-2; D is unclear. There are 13 residues in the CDR3. With 7 bases removed from V and 6 bases from J, the gap between germline ends came to 12 bases. CDR1 is MNHEY, CDR2 SVGAGI, per germline. In nucleotides, the CDR3 is TGTGCCAGCATTCTAGAAGATTCCGGGGAGCTGTTTTTT. Translation gives CASILEDSGELFF.

The genes are TRBV2 and TRBJ1-2, with D maybe TRBD1 (6 bases). Germline loops: CDR1 SNHLY, CDR2 FYNNEI. The CDR3 runs to 15 residues. V was clipped by 4 bases and J by 2 bases, with 14 bases between them. CDR3 amino acids: CASSGITGRNYGYTF. The DNA for the CDR3 is TGTGCCAGCAGTGGGATTACAGGGCGAAACTATGGCTACACCTTC.

As to this clone: A read error may account for a junction end that differs from germline. The chain has TRBV3-1 (or the pseudogene TRBV3-2) and TRBJ2-7; 7 positions agree with TRBD2. CDR3 length: 13 residues. Germline CDR1 LGHDT, CDR2 YNNKEL (reference sequence). The CDR3 here is CASSQSARGEADF. CDR3 sequence (DNA): TGTGCCAGCAGCCAATCCGCCCGGGGGGAAGCCGACTTC.

The chain recombines TRBV5-6 with TRBJ1-2; D might be TRBD1 (5 bases). The germline V and J ends were trimmed by 0 bases and 5 bases, with 11 bases remaining between them. This CDR3 is built from 14 residues. The germline CDR1 and CDR2 sequences are SGHDT and YYEEEE. The CDR3 nucleotides read TGTGCCAGCAGCTTGGAAAGGGGCGGATATGGCTACACCTTC. The encoded protein is CASSLERGGYGYTF.

The chain links TRBV9 to TRBJ1-3, with D unclear. This CDR3 is 18 amino acids long. Trimming took 0 bases from V and 2 from J, leaving 18 bases between them. Per germline, CDR1 SGDLS and CDR2 YYNGEE. DNA for the CDR3: TGTGCCAGCAGCGTAGGAGTAGTAGGGTCCGGGACTGGAAACACCATATATTTT. Its translation: CASSVGVVGSGTGNTIYF.

The rearrangement uses TRBV5-1 and TRBJ2-1, with TRBD1 identical over 10 bases. Germline lookup yields CDR1 SGHRS and CDR2 YFSETQ. J lost 6 bases, V lost 1 base, and 7 bases had no gene match. The CDR3 contains 16 residues. CDR3 sequence: CASSLSGDRGTNEQFF. The CDR3 DNA is TGCGCCAGCAGCTTGAGTGGGGACAGGGGAACCAATGAGCAGTTCTTC.

As concerns this clone: This CDR3 is also generated by other DNA sequences in the sample. The chain uses TRBV5-1 and TRBJ1-2; 12 nucleotides line up with TRBD1. The junction had 1 base not matched to a gene; V was cut back by 3 bases and J by 4 bases. Germline V gene data show CDR1 as SGHRS and CDR2 as YFSETQ. The CDR3 covers 14 residues. This CDR3 reads CASSSGQGAYGYTF. CDR3 coding DNA: TGCGCCAGCAGCTCGGGACAGGGGGCCTATGGCTACACCTTC.

This rearrangement joins TRBV4-1 to TRBJ1-5, with 8 bases lining up with TRBD1. Germline V gene sequence: CDR1 MGHRA, CDR2 YSYEKL. V dropped 0 bases and J dropped 0; count of bases not matched to a gene: 7. CDR3 length equals 18 residues. The CDR3 region has the DNA TGCGCCAGCAGCCAAGATCCCGGGACAGGACTTAGCAATCAGCCCCAGCATTTT. It is translated as CASSQDPGTGLSNQPQHF.

V and J are TRBV5-1 and TRBJ1-1; no clear D. Germline V gene lookup returns CDR1 SGHRS and CDR2 YFSETQ. The CDR3 is made up of 13 amino acids. With 4 bases removed from V and 4 bases from J, the gap between germline ends came to 11 bases. The CDR3 region is CASSPHKITEAFF. CDR3 DNA sequence: TGCGCCAGCAGCCCACATAAGATCACTGAAGCTTTCTTT.

This clone was counted once. The rearrangement links TRBV24-1 to TRBJ2-3; D perhaps matches TRBD1 (6 bases). The germline V gene has CDR1 KGHDR and CDR2 SFDVKD. CDR3 length equals 13 residues. V shed 6 bases and J shed 4 bases, with 10 bases lying between them. This CDR3 reads CATSLGASDTQYF. In DNA form, the CDR3 reads TGTGCCACCAGTCTGGGGGCATCAGATACGCAGTATTTT.

The rearrangement links TRBV9 to TRBJ2-3; unclear D gene. This CDR3 is built from 14 residues. CDR1 SGDLS and CDR2 YYNGEE come from the germline V gene. Trimming stripped 4 bases from V and 4 bases from J, with 13 bases between. The CDR3 bases are TGTGCCAGCAGCCTACGTCCCGCCCCAGATACGCAGTATTTT. It translates to CASSLRPAPDTQYF.

This rearrangement joins TRBV5-1 to TRBJ1-4; 11 bases are shared with TRBD1. The CDR3 sequence is 15 residues long. Germline-derived CDR1 and CDR2 are SGHRS and YFSETQ. The ends lost 4 bases at V and 8 bases at J; junction bases unmatched: 7. The CDR3 here is CASSLGQGAREKLFF. As DNA, the CDR3 is TGCGCCAGCAGCCTCGGACAGGGGGCGAGGGAAAAACTGTTTTTT.

This chain links TRBV6-1 with TRBJ2-1, with no clear D. Germline loops: CDR1 MNHNS, CDR2 SASEGT. V lost 4 bases to trimming and J lost 0 bases, with 13 bases between them. The CDR3 totals 16 residues. The CDR3, as DNA: TGTGCCAGCAGTGGCCATGAGGCTCGCTCCTACAATGAGCAGTTCTTC. Translating it yields CASSGHEARSYNEQFF.

This clone showed up just once. The V and J genes are TRBV2 and TRBJ1-2, with D uncertain. The CDR3 runs 12 residues. Trimming removed 7 bases at V and 8 bases at J, with 14 bases between. From germline, CDR1 is SNHLY and CDR2 FYNNEI. Here the CDR3 DNA reads TGTGCCAGCACCTTGGGAGGGAAGGGCTACACCTTC. It yields the protein CASTLGGKGYTF.

The chain recombines TRBV18 with TRBJ1-1, with 8 bases that match TRBD1. V gave up 3 bases and J gave up 11 bases; unmatched junction bases: 8. Germline CDR1 and CDR2: KGHSH and LQKENI. This CDR3 spans 13 amino acids. The CDR3 sequence: CASSPEATGAAFF. The CDR3 region has the DNA TGTGCCAGCTCACCGGAAGCGACAGGGGCGGCTTTCTTT. The complete variable domain, with remaining parts taken from reference TRBV18 and TRBJ1-1, reads NAGVMQNPRHLVRRRGQEARLRCSPMKGHSHVYWYRQLPEEGLKFMVYLQKENIIDESGMPKERFSAEFPKEGPSILRIQQVVRGDSAAYFCASSPEATGAAFFGQGTRLTVV.

The chain links TRBV6-5 to TRBJ2-7, with 7 bases fitting TRBD1. V dropped 6 bases and J dropped 6; count of bases not matched to a gene: 11. Germline CDR1 is MNHEY and CDR2 is SVGAGI. This CDR3 contains 14 residues. The CDR3 region has the DNA TGTGCCAGCAGCCCGACAGGGATTGGTCGCGAGCAGTACTTC. As protein: CASSPTGIGREQYF.

The chain joins TRBV2 to TRBJ1-2; no reliable D call. CDR1 SNHLY and CDR2 FYNNEI come from the germline V gene. Trimming shortened V by 5 bases and J by 1 base, and 11 bases separated the two germline ends. CDR3 length equals 14 residues. CDR3: CASSLTGSNYGYTF. CDR3 sequence (DNA): TGTGCCAGCAGTTTGACCGGGAGTAACTATGGCTACACCTTC.

This clone was seen at least ten times. The rearrangement joins TRBV18 to TRBJ1-6, with 8 bases identical to TRBD1. Trimming removed 5 bases from V and 6 bases from J; junction bases left unmatched: 15. The CDR3 totals 18 residues. The germline CDR1 and CDR2 sequences are KGHSH and LQKENI. The CDR3 spells CASSSTRTGNRFNSPLHF. In DNA form, the CDR3 reads TGTGCCAGCTCATCGACCCGGACAGGGAATCGGTTTAATTCACCCCTCCACTTT. Together with reference TRBV18 and TRBJ1-6, the CDR3 gives the full variable domain: NAGVMQNPRHLVRRRGQEARLRCSPMKGHSHVYWYRQLPEEGLKFMVYLQKENIIDESGMPKERFSAEFPKEGPSILRIQQVVRGDSAAYFCASSSTRTGNRFNSPLHFGNGTRLTVT.

The chain carries TRBV20-1 and TRBJ2-5; 8 bases align to TRBD2. CDR1 is DFQATT and CDR2 is SNEGSKA in the germline V gene (reference sequence). This CDR3 has 15 residues. The V and J ends lost 3 bases and 5 bases, in that order; junction bases with no gene match: 11. CDR3 in DNA: TGCAGTGCTAGTCGGTGGTCTAGCGGGTCGGAGACCCAGTACTTC. It encodes CSASRWSSGSETQYF.

This clone was recorded once. This chain joins TRBV18 and TRBJ2-2; 12 bases fit TRBD2. This CDR3 contains 16 residues. Losses at the gene ends were 5 bases for V and 3 bases for J; bases not matched to a gene: 4. The germline CDR1 and CDR2 sequences are KGHSH and LQKENI. CDR3 DNA: TGTGCCAGCTCAGCGACTAGCGGGGGAGACACCGGGGAGCTGTTTTTT. Translation gives CASSATSGGDTGELFF.

The chain carries TRBV10-2 and TRBJ2-1; TRBD2 aligns across 15 bases. V dropped 6 bases and J dropped 12; count of bases not matched to a gene: 3. The germline gives CDR1 WSHSY, CDR2 SAAADI. This CDR3 has 13 amino acids. The chain's CDR3 is CASRGLAGGRQFF. For the CDR3, the DNA is TGCGCCAGCAGAGGACTAGCGGGGGGGCGGCAGTTCTTC.

This clone came up once. This sequence joins TRBV6-5 and TRBJ1-5; no clear D. The CDR3 is 14 residues long. Trimming pared 10 bases from V and 3 bases from J, leaving 16 bases between. From germline, CDR1 is MNHEY and CDR2 SVGAGI. CDR3 in DNA: TGTGCCACCCGGGGAGGAGGGTTCAATCAGCCCCAGCATTTT. As protein: CATRGGGFNQPQHF.

The chain joins TRBV6-5 to TRBJ2-7; TRBD1 aligns across 9 bases. The junction had 6 bases not matched to a gene; V was cut back by 6 bases and J by 3 bases. CDR1 and CDR2 from the germline V gene are MNHEY and SVGAGI. The CDR3 has 14 residues. The CDR3 here is CASRSPGQGYEQYF. CDR3 bases: TGTGCCAGCAGGTCCCCGGGACAGGGCTACGAGCAGTACTTC.

The chain couples TRBV6-2 or TRBV6-3 to TRBJ2-7; TRBD2 is a possible D gene (6 bases). Between the trimmed V and J ends, which lost 6 bases and 5 bases, there was a span of 14 bases. Germline CDR1 MNHEY, CDR2 SVGEGT. The CDR3 totals 13 residues. As DNA, the CDR3 is TGTGCCAGCAGCGCCTATGGGGGGAACGAGCAGTACTTC. This translates into CASSAYGGNEQYF.

This chain links TRBV4-1 with TRBJ1-1; D gene unclear. The V and J ends lost 1 base and 1 base respectively, with 10 bases between them. Germline V gene sequence: CDR1 MGHRA, CDR2 YSYEKL. This CDR3 region has 15 residues. The DNA of the CDR3 is TGCGCCAGCAGCCAAGTAGTGGCAGGGAACACTGAAGCTTTCTTT. Translating gives CASSQVVAGNTEAFF.

This clone was counted only a few times. V is TRBV21-1 and J is TRBJ1-1; the table's D call of TRBD1 was not tested on the DNA. TRBV21-1 is classified as a pseudogene. The CDR3 runs to 15 residues. CDR3 nucleotides: TGTGCCAGCAGGACAACCGGGACACCGAACACTGAAGCTTTCTTT. Translated, it gives CASRTTGTPNTEAFF.